This T cell receptor (beta chain) was obtained from a study of T-cell reconstitution after alpha-beta-depleted transplantation in children. Unique molecular identifiers were incorporated during preparation of the TCRbeta library. TCRdb re-called the PCR reads with MiXCR, one entry per CDR3 protein. Among around 120,000 distinct CDR3 sequences listed, under 25% were seen once. This CDR3 contains 14 residues. Germline loops: CDR1 SGHAT, CDR2 FQNNGV. With 4 bases removed from V and 6 bases from J, the gap between germline ends came to 16 bases. In this sample, this clonotype turned up once. Its target is not known. The study, taken as a whole, reports: Elevated TCRbeta diversity at day 60 was traced, in some patients, to surviving recipient T cells and thymic progenitors. A year had passed since transplant, and T-cell counts and diversity by then came mostly from newly produced T cells. By about two months after transplant, alpha-beta T cells reportedly arose from several hundred graft clones that had expanded.

This receptor was identified in a male patient aged 2 to 9 who had a stem cell transplant for chronic granulomatous disease, so the T cells may come from the graft donor. The starting material was PBMCs, mostly from graft donor cells, obtained 180 days after TCRalphabeta/CD19-depleted stem cell transplant. This chain joins TRBV11-2 and TRBJ2-7; D assignment may be TRBD1 or TRBD2 (5 bases each). The CDR3, as DNA: TGTGCCAGCAGCTCGGGACCAAGAGGAGGCGAGCAGTACTTC. Amino acid sequence: CASSSGPRGGEQYF.